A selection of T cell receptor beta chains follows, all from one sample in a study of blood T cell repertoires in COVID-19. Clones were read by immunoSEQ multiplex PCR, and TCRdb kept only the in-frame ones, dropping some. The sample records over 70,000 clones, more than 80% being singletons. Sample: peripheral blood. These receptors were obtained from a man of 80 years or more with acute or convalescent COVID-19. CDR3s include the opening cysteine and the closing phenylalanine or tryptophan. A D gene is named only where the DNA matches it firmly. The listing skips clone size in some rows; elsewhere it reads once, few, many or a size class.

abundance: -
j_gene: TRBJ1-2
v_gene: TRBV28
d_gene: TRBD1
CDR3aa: CASRPTGAPNYGYTF
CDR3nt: TGTGCCAGCAGGCCCACAGGGGCCCCTAACTATGGCTACACCTTC

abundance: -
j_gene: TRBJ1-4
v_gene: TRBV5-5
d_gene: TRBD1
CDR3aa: CASSQGQGRIGEKLFF
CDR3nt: TGTGCCAGCAGCCAGGGACAGGGTAGGATTGGTGAAAAACTGTTTTTT

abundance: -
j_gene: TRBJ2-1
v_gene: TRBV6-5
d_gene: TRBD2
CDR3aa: CASRTGTSGRTEQFF
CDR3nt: TGTGCCAGCAGAACCGGGACTAGCGGGAGAACTGAGCAGTTCTTC

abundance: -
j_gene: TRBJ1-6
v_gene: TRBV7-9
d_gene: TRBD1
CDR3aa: CASSRDRSSYNSPLHF
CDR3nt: TGTGCCAGCAGTAGGGACAGGAGCTCCTATAATTCACCCCTCCACTTT

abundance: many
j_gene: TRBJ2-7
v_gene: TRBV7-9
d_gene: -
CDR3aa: CASSLGQGRVEQYF
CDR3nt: TGTGCCAGCAGCTTAGGGCAGGGGAGAGTGGAGCAGTACTTC

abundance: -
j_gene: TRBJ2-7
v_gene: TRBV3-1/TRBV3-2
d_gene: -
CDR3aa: CASSQLTWPGDEQYF
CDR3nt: TGTGCCAGCAGCCAACTGACCTGGCCCGGGGACGAGCAGTACTTC

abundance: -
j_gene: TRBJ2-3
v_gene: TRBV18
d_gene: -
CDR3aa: CASSQSPPDTQYF
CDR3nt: TGTGCCAGCTCACAATCTCCTCCAGATACGCAGTATTTT

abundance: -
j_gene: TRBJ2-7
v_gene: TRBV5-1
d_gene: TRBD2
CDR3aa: CASSSLTSGAYEQYF
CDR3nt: TGCGCCAGCAGCAGCCTGACTAGCGGAGCCTACGAGCAGTACTTC

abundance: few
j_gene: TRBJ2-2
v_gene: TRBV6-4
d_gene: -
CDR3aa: CASSWTHNTGELFF
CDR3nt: TGTGCCAGCAGTTGGACACATAACACCGGGGAGCTGTTTTTT

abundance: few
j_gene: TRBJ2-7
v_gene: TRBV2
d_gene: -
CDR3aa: CASSGQPDPYEQYF
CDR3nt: TGTGCCAGCAGCGGACAACCTGATCCCTACGAGCAGTACTTC

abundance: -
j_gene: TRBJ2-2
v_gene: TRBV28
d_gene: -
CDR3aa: CASRIYTGELFF
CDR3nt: TGTGCCAGCAGAATCTACACCGGGGAGCTGTTTTTT

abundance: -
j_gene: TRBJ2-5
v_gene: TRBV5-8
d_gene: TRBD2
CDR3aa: CASSSGLAGEETQYF
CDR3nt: TGTGCCAGCAGCTCCGGACTAGCGGGAGAAGAGACCCAGTACTTC

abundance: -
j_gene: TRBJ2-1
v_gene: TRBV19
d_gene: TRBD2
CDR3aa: CASSSGSSYNEQFF
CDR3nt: TGTGCCAGCTCTAGCGGTAGCTCCTACAATGAGCAGTTCTTC

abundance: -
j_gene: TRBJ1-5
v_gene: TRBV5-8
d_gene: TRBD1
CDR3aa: CASSRLTGSNQPQHF
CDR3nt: TGTGCCAGCAGCAGGCTGACAGGGAGCAATCAGCCCCAGCATTTT

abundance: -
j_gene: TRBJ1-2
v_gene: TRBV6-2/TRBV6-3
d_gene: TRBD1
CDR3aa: CASSRQGVLSGYTF
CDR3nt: TGTGCCAGCAGCCGACAGGGGGTTTTGAGTGGCTACACCTTC

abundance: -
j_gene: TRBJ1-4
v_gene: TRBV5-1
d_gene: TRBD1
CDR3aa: CASSFGQGNEKLFF
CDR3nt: TGCGCCAGCAGCTTTGGACAGGGTAATGAAAAACTGTTTTTT

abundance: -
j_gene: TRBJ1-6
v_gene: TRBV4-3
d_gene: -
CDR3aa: CASSQEWRDNSPLHF
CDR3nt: TGCGCCAGCAGCCAAGAGTGGCGGGATAATTCACCCCTCCACTTT

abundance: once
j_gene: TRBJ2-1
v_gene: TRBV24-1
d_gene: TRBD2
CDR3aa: CATSVPGLAGTMRQFF
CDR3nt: TGTGCCACCAGTGTGCCGGGACTAGCGGGTACAATGAGACAGTTCTTC

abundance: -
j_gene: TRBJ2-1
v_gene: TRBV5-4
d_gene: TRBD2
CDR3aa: CASSLLVAGSNEQFF
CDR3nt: TGTGCCAGCAGCTTGTTGGTAGCGGGATCTAATGAGCAGTTCTTC

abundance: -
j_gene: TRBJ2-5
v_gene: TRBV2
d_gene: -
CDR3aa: CASSRDTGQETQYF
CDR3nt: TGTGCCAGCAGCCGGGACACCGGCCAAGAGACCCAGTACTTC

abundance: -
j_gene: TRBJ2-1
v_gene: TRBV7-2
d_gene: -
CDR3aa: CASSSWTNSYNEQFF
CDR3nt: TGTGCCAGCAGCTCTTGGACAAACTCCTACAATGAGCAGTTCTTC

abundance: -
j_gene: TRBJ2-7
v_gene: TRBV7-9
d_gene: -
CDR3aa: CASSPLGRANEQYF
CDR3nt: TGTGCCAGCAGCCCCCTAGGCAGGGCAAACGAGCAGTACTTC